This entry lists 7 T cell receptor beta chains sequenced from one sample in a study of T-cell reconstitution after alpha-beta-depleted transplantation in children (TCRdb year 2016). Interpreted using the paper, the treatment or condition label stands for: allogeneic hematopoietic cell transplantation with graft depleted of TCRalphabeta T cells and CD19 B cells. Receptor libraries were prepared by PCR. The sequencer listed for this sample is Illumina HiSeq 2500. TCR libraries were prepared with molecular barcoding, using unique molecular identifiers to normalize TCRbeta repertoire quantification. Through fastp at Q25 and MiXCR, TCRdb rebuilt clones from the public reads, retaining in-frame beta chains. Records with the same CDR3 protein are collapsed into one entry carrying the most frequent genes and DNA. The sample records roughly 670,000 distinct CDR3 sequences, around 12% of which are singletons. Around 0.76% of the sample is taken by the ten largest.

This specimen consisted of PBMCs, obtained before TCRalphabeta/CD19-depleted stem cell transplant. The receptors originated from a girl aged 2 to 10 with congenital amegakaryocytic thrombocytopenia, due to receive a stem cell transplant.

Ten or more counts support this clonotype. The V and J genes are TRBV29-1 and TRBJ2-3; D is ambiguous. The CDR3 totals 11 residues. CDR1 and CDR2 from the germline V gene are SQVTM and ANQGSEA. V gave up 4 bases and J gave up 4 bases, with 6 bases separating them. CDR3 nucleotide sequence: TGCAGCGTTGTTAATGCAGATACGCAGTATTTT. Residues: CSVVNADTQYF.

The J gene is TRBJ2-7, the V gene TRBV5-1; D is uncertain. V was pared by 1 base and J by 6 bases, with 5 bases between. There are 11 residues in the CDR3. CDR1 and CDR2 from the germline V gene are SGHRS and YFSETQ. DNA of the CDR3: TGCGCCAGCAGCTTGTATCCCGAGCAGTACTTC. This translates into CASSLYPEQYF. Full variable domain (missing parts from reference TRBV5-1 and TRBJ2-7): KAGVTQTPRYLIKTRGQQVTLSCSPISGHRSVSWYQQTPGQGLQFLFEYFSETQRNKGNFPGRFSGRQFSNSRSEMNVSTLELGDSALYLCASSLYPEQYFGPGTRLTVT.

This clonotype has just a few counts. This rearrangement joins TRBV7-2 to TRBJ2-1; D possibly corresponds to TRBD1 (5 bases). Germline values: CDR1 SGHTA, CDR2 FQGNSA. The V end lost 1 base, the J end lost 5 bases, and 12 bases lay between the germline ends. CDR3 length: 15 residues. CDR3 in DNA: TGTGCCAGCAGCTTAGGGGGCCCTATCGACAATGAGCAGTTCTTC. Its protein product is CASSLGGPIDNEQFF.

The chain combines TRBV6-6 with TRBJ1-1, with D uncertain. The CDR3 is 13 residues long. CDR1 is MNHNY, CDR2 SVGAGI, per germline (reference sequence). Trimming took 2 bases from V and 3 from J, leaving 7 bases between them. For the CDR3, the DNA is TGTGCCAGCAGTTACGCGGGTTACACTGAAGCTTTCTTT. This codes for CASSYAGYTEAFF.

This clonotype has at least ten counts. The J gene is TRBJ1-2, the V gene TRBV7-2; D is possibly TRBD1 (5 bases). CDR1 and CDR2 (germline): SGHTA, FQGNSA. V was pared by 3 bases and J by 11 bases, with 16 bases between. The CDR3 loop spans 13 amino acids. CDR3 in amino acids: CASSLAGTDRYTF. CDR3 DNA: TGTGCCAGCAGCTTGGCGGGGACTGATAGATACACCTTC. Filled out from reference TRBV7-2 and TRBJ1-2, the complete variable domain reads GAGVSQSPSNKVTEKGKDVELRCDPISGHTALYWYRQSLGQGLEFLIYFQGNSAPDKSGLPSDRFSAERTGGSVSTLTIQRTQQEDSAVYLCASSLAGTDRYTFGSGTRLTVV.

About this clonotype: At one boundary the junction diverges from the germline segment, which might be a read error. The CDR3: CSVEGQEDTGELFF. The DNA of the CDR3 is TGCAGCGTCGAAGGGCAGGAAGACACCGGGGAGCTGTTTTTT. The J gene is TRBJ2-2, the V gene TRBV29-1, with D uncertain. This CDR3 comprises 14 residues. Germline CDR1 SQVTM, CDR2 ANQGSEA.

There are a few counts of this clonotype. This chain connects TRBV14 to TRBJ2-1; D may be TRBD2 (6 bases). Germline CDR1 SGHDN, CDR2 FVKESK. The CDR3 is 19 residues long. V shed 2 bases and J shed 6 bases, with 26 bases lying between them. In nucleotides, the CDR3 is TGTGCCAGCAGCCAACTAGGAGGGACCCGGCTCCAAGGAGCCAATGAGCAGTTCTTC. It encodes CASSQLGGTRLQGANEQFF.